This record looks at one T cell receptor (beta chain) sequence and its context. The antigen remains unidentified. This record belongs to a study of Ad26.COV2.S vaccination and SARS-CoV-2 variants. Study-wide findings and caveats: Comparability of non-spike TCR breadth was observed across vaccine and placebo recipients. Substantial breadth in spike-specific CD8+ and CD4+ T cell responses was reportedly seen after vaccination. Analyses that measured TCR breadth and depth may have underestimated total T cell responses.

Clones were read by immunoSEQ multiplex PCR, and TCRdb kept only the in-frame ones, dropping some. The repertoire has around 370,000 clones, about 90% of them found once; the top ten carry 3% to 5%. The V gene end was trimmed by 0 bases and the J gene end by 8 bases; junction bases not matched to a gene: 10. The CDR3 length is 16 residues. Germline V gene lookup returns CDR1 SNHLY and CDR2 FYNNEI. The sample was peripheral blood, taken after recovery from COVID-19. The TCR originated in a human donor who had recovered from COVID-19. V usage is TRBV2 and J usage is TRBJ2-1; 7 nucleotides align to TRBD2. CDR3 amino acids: CASSEAGGSGIDEQFF. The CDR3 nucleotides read TGTGCCAGCAGTGAAGCGGGGGGGAGCGGGATTGATGAGCAGTTCTTC.